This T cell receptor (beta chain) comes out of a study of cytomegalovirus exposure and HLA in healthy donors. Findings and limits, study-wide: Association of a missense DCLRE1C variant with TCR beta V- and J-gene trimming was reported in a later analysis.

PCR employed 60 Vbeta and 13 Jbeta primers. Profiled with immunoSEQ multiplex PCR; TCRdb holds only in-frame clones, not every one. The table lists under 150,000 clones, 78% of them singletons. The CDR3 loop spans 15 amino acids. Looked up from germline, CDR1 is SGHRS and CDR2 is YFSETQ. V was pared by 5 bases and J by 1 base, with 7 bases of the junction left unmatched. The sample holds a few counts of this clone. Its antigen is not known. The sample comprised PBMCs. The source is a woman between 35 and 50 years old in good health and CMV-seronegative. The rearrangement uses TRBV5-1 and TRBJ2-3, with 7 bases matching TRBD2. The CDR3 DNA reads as TGCGCCAGCAGGCCGAGCGGGACCCGCACAGATACGCAGTATTTT. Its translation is CASRPSGTRTDTQYF.